This entry lists 30 T cell receptor beta chains sequenced from one sample in a study of T cells in Graves' hyperthyroidism and ophthalmopathy. Regions amplified from RNA transcripts were the TCR beta CDR3 regions. The TCR CDR3 first-round RT-PCR relied on the HTBI primer set. TCRdb called the multiplex PCR reads again in MiXCR, with one record for every CDR3 protein. The table shows some 500,000 distinct CDR3 sequences, with roughly a quarter occurring only once. The sequenced sample was blood. These receptors all stem from a woman in her thirties with Graves' ophthalmopathy.

This clonotype was seen only a few times. The rearrangement joins TRBV30 to TRBJ2-2; possibly TRBD1 for D (5 bases). There are 14 residues in the CDR3. Germline V gene data show CDR1 as GTSNPN and CDR2 as SVGIG (reference sequence). Trimming left V 1 base short and J 6 bases short, with 12 bases between. CDR3 sequence: CAWSGLGAAGELFF. Written as DNA, the CDR3 is TGTGCCTGGAGTGGTTTAGGGGCCGCCGGGGAGCTGTTTTTT.

This clonotype was detected many times. The J gene is TRBJ2-7, the V gene TRBV6-5, with 10 bases identical to TRBD1. CDR1 and CDR2 (germline): MNHEY, SVGAGI. The CDR3 runs to 14 residues. J lost 5 bases, V lost 6 bases, and 7 bases had no gene match. The DNA for the CDR3 is TGTGCCAGCAGCTCGGGACAGGGGTACCACGAGCAGTACTTC. As protein: CASSSGQGYHEQYF.

This clonotype was found a few times. One junction end disagrees with the germline gene, perhaps due to a read error. The rearrangement links TRBV5-1 to TRBJ1-1; TRBD1 aligns across 7 bases. CDR1 and CDR2 (germline): SGHRS, YFSETQ. The CDR3 spans 14 residues. CDR3 region: CASILAQGVTEAFF. The CDR3 nucleotides read TGCGCCAGCATCTTGGCGCAGGGGGTGACTGAAGCTTTCTTT.

This clonotype has at least ten counts. The chain couples TRBV9 to TRBJ1-5, with 7 bases aligning to TRBD1. V was pared by 3 bases and J by 6 bases, with 9 bases of the junction left unmatched. Germline CDR1 and CDR2: SGDLS and YYNGEE. This CDR3 is 15 amino acids long. CDR3 residues: CASSERGDSTQPQHF. CDR3 bases: TGTGCCAGCAGCGAGAGGGGGGACAGTACTCAGCCCCAGCATTTT.

The chain links TRBV3-1 to TRBJ2-5; 8 bases fit TRBD1. The CDR3 covers 14 residues. Germline CDR1 reads LGHDT; CDR2 reads YNNKEL (reference sequence). Trimming removed 0 bases from V and 4 bases from J; junction bases left unmatched: 1. The CDR3 spells CASSQETGAETQYF. In nucleotides, the CDR3 is TGTGCCAGCAGCCAAGAGACAGGGGCAGAGACCCAGTACTTC.

This clonotype appeared many times. This chain uses TRBV10-3 with TRBJ2-7; D gene uncertain. This CDR3 spans 11 amino acids. Trimming cost V 3 bases and J 4 bases, with 4 bases left between them. Per germline, CDR1 ENHRY and CDR2 SYGVKD. CDR3 protein: CAISDGYEQYF. The CDR3 coding sequence is TGTGCCATCAGTGACGGTTACGAGCAGTACTTC.

The table lists this clonotype with many counts. This chain links TRBV28 with TRBJ1-5; perhaps TRBD1 as D (5 bases). V lost 5 bases to trimming and J lost 2 bases, with 16 bases between them. Per germline, CDR1 MDHEN and CDR2 SYDVKM. The CDR3 loop spans 16 amino acids. For the CDR3, the DNA is TGTGCCAGCAGTCGTGGGGGGGTGGGAGGCAATCAGCCCCAGCATTTT. The encoded protein is CASSRGGVGGNQPQHF.

This clonotype has ten or more counts. The chain uses TRBV28 and TRBJ2-4; D call uncertain. Germline CDR1 reads MDHEN; CDR2 reads SYDVKM. The V gene lost 4 bases and the J gene lost 9 bases, with 19 bases spanning the gap. The CDR3 has 15 amino acids. CDR3 in DNA: TGTGCCAGCAGTTCTCAGGTTGGCCCCTCGGGCATTCAGTACTTC. This translates into CASSSQVGPSGIQYF.

This clonotype was found a few times. The rearrangement uses TRBV7-2 and TRBJ1-2, with D tentatively TRBD1 (6 bases). CDR3 length: 13 amino acids. Germline V gene sequence: CDR1 SGHTA, CDR2 FQGNSA. The V and J ends lost 4 bases and 8 bases respectively, with 14 bases between them. CDR3 coding DNA: TGTGCCAGCAGCTCCGGCGGGGGCCGGGGCTACACCTTC. Translation: CASSSGGGRGYTF.

The table lists this clonotype with many counts. The chain uses TRBV7-9 and TRBJ1-2, with TRBD1 matching 9 bases. Germline V gene sequence: CDR1 SEHNR, CDR2 FQNEAQ (reference sequence). J lost 4 bases, V lost 5 bases, and 8 bases had no gene match. CDR3 length: 15 residues. CDR3 sequence: CASSEGTGTPYGYTF. Here the CDR3 DNA reads TGTGCCAGCAGCGAGGGGACAGGGACCCCCTATGGCTACACCTTC.

V gene TRBV6-1 combines with J gene TRBJ2-5; 10 bases map to TRBD1. Germline V gene data show CDR1 as MNHNS and CDR2 as SASEGT. The CDR3 spans 14 residues. V shed 4 bases and J 5 bases; nucleotides not matched to a gene: 4. CDR3 coding DNA: TGTGCCAGCAGTGGACAGGGGGCCGGGGAGACCCAGTACTTC. It specifies CASSGQGAGETQYF.

This clonotype was detected ten times or more. The J gene is TRBJ1-1, the V gene TRBV7-2, with D unclear. The CDR3 extends over 16 amino acids. Germline CDR1 and CDR2: SGHTA and FQGNSA. V dropped 5 bases and J dropped 1 base, with 17 bases sitting between them. The CDR3 protein is CASSDPVFVTNTEAFF. CDR3 DNA: TGTGCCAGCAGCGATCCGGTTTTTGTCACGAACACTGAAGCTTTCTTT.

This clonotype was counted a few times. The chain couples TRBV12-3 or TRBV12-4 to TRBJ1-2; unclear D gene. V lost 6 bases and J 6 bases, leaving 14 bases between the germline ends. The CDR3 runs to 13 residues. This CDR3 is CASSLVGSDGYTF. The CDR3, as DNA: TGTGCCAGCAGCCTAGTGGGCTCGGATGGCTACACCTTC.

In its sample, this clonotype was seen many times. The rearrangement links TRBV15 to TRBJ1-1; D is ambiguous. The CDR3 is made up of 15 amino acids. The V gene's germline CDR1 is LNHNV and CDR2 YYDKDF (reference sequence). V was shortened by 0 bases and J by 1 base, with 9 bases between the two germline ends. The CDR3 DNA follows: TGTGCCACCAGCAGAGAAACAGCAGAGAACACTGAAGCTTTCTTT. This encodes CATSRETAENTEAFF. Supplemented by reference TRBV15 and TRBJ1-1, the full variable domain reads DAMVIQNPRYQVTQFGKPVTLSCSQTLNHNVMYWYQQKSSQAPKLLFHYYDKDFNNEADTPDNFQSRRPNTSFCFLDIRSPGLGDTAMYLCATSRETAENTEAFFGQGTRLTVV.

As concerns this clonotype: This may be a read error: a much more frequent sequence differs by one nucleotide. This chain joins TRBV7-3 and TRBJ1-1; tentative D call: TRBD1 (6 bases). Per germline, CDR1 SGHTA and CDR2 FQGTGA. The length of the CDR3 is 13 residues. The DNA of the CDR3 is TGTGCCAGCAGCTTTACAGGGACCACTGAAGCTCTCTTT. Its protein is CASSFTGTTEALF. The variable domain in full, completed from reference TRBV7-3 and TRBJ1-1, reads GAGVSQTPSNKVTEKGKYVELRCDPISGHTALYWYRQSLGQGPEFLIYFQGTGAADDSGLPNDRFFAVRPEGSVSTLKIQRTERGDSAVYLCASSFTGTTEALFGQGTRLTVV.

CDR3 sequence reads: CASSYSSGRAHLYEQYF. The CDR3 DNA sequence: TGTGCCAGCAGTTACTCGAGCGGGAGGGCCCACCTCTACGAGCAGTACTTC. This sequence joins TRBV6-7 and TRBJ2-7, with TRBD2 matching 10 bases. TRBV6-7 is filed as an ORF, its function uncertain. This CDR3 is built from 17 residues. J gave up 3 bases and V 0 bases, and 8 bases lay outside the gene matches.

The V call is TRBV6-2 or TRBV6-3, the J call TRBJ1-5; D is possibly TRBD1 (6 bases). The CDR3 is 15 amino acids. CDR1 and CDR2 (germline): MNHEY, SVGEGT. With 1 base removed from V and 3 bases from J, the gap between germline ends came to 10 bases. As DNA, the CDR3 is TGTGCCAGCAGTTACTTACCAGGGGACAATCAGCCCCAGCATTTT. It translates to CASSYLPGDNQPQHF.

This clonotype was observed at least ten times. The V gene is TRBV11-2, the J gene TRBJ1-5; 9 nucleotides line up with TRBD1. This CDR3 region has 17 residues. Germline lookup yields CDR1 SGHAT and CDR2 FQNNGV. V was clipped by 1 base and J by 4 bases; unmatched bases: 8. CDR3 residues: CASSLGRRDRENQPQHF. CDR3 nucleotide sequence: TGTGCCAGCAGCTTAGGACGCCGGGACAGGGAGAATCAGCCCCAGCATTTT.

Many counts were recorded for this clonotype. The chain has TRBV7-3 and TRBJ1-2; TRBD1 matches at 7 bases. V gave up 5 bases and J gave up 9 bases; unmatched junction bases: 9. The CDR3 loop spans 13 amino acids. In germline, CDR1 is SGHTA, CDR2 FQGTGA. CDR3 nucleotide sequence: TGTGCCAGCAGCCCAGGACAGGCAGCCAGCTACACCTTC. Encoded protein: CASSPGQAASYTF.

The chain employs TRBV6-2 or TRBV6-3 and TRBJ1-2; 9 nucleotides align to TRBD1. V was pared by 2 bases and J by 6 bases, with 7 bases of the junction left unmatched. Germline CDR1 and CDR2: MNHEY and SVGEGT. CDR3 length: 15 residues. In DNA form, the CDR3 reads TGTGCCAGCAGTTACCGGGACAGGGAGATTCATGGCTACACCTTC. Translated, it gives CASSYRDREIHGYTF.

The chain carries TRBV12-3 or TRBV12-4 and TRBJ1-1, with D perhaps matching TRBD1 (5 bases). V lost 4 bases, J lost 6 bases, and 9 bases lay in between. The CDR3 has 12 residues. CDR3 protein: CASSSGYPEAFF. CDR3 DNA sequence: TGTGCCAGCAGTTCAGGGTACCCTGAAGCTTTCTTT.

This chain joins TRBV14 and TRBJ1-1; no definite D call. V lost 4 bases and J lost 5, with 11 bases in between. Germline assignment: CDR1 SGHDN and CDR2 FVKESK. The CDR3 sequence is 13 residues long. The CDR3 DNA reads as TGTGCCAGCAGCCGCGTGGGAAGGACTGAAGCTTTCTTT. Translated, it gives CASSRVGRTEAFF.

Concerning this clonotype: Being one base from a much bigger clone, this may be a read error. The chain combines TRBV29-1 with TRBJ1-2; weak D call: TRBD1 (5 bases). The CDR3 runs 12 residues. Germline CDR1 is SQVTM and CDR2 is ANQGSEA. CDR3 residues: CSVEGQGYGYSF. In DNA, the CDR3 is TGCAGCGTTGAAGGTCAGGGCTATGGCTACAGCTTC.

This clonotype was seen a few times. The V call is TRBV13, the J call TRBJ1-2; D is unclear. V gave up 6 bases and J gave up 0 bases, with 17 bases separating them. The V gene's germline CDR1 is PRHDT and CDR2 FYEKMQ (reference sequence). This CDR3 comprises 16 residues. As DNA, the CDR3 is TGTGCCAGCAGGCCCACTTCGACGGGAACTAACTATGGCTACACCTTC. It specifies CASRPTSTGTNYGYTF. Variable domain in full (rest from reference TRBV13 and TRBJ1-2): AAGVIQSPRHLIKEKRETATLKCYPIPRHDTVYWYQQGPGQDPQFLISFYEKMQSDKGSIPDRFSAQQFSDYHSELNMSSLELGDSALYFCASRPTSTGTNYGYTFGSGTRLTVV.

This clonotype was seen repeatedly, ten times or more. The chain combines TRBV12-3 or TRBV12-4 with TRBJ2-5, with D tentatively TRBD1 or TRBD2 (5 bases each). The CDR3 contains 15 residues. The V and J ends lost 1 base and 0 bases respectively, with 9 bases between them. The CDR3, as DNA: TGTGCCAGCAGTTTAGGACAGACTAACCAAGAGACCCAGTACTTC. Translated: CASSLGQTNQETQYF.

This chain joins TRBV11-1 and TRBJ1-2; possible D gene TRBD1, 5 bases. V was clipped by 2 bases and J by 4 bases, with 17 bases between them. Germline-derived CDR1 and CDR2 are SGHAT and FQDESV (reference sequence). This CDR3 region has 16 residues. The CDR3 here is CASSLLESGPSYGYTF. Here the CDR3 DNA reads TGTGCCAGCAGCTTATTAGAGTCGGGACCGAGCTATGGCTACACCTTC. The whole variable domain, filled in from reference TRBV11-1 and TRBJ1-2, reads EAEVAQSPRYKITEKSQAVAFWCDPISGHATLYWYRQILGQGPELLVQFQDESVVDDSQLPKDRFSAERLKGVDSTLKIQPAELGDSAMYLCASSLLESGPSYGYTFGSGTRLTVV.

J is TRBJ1-6 and V is TRBV28, with a possible D match to TRBD1 (5 bases). The V end was cut by 6 bases, the J end by 2 bases, with 11 bases between. Germline CDR1 reads MDHEN; CDR2 reads SYDVKM. The CDR3 is 15 amino acids. The CDR3 sequence: CASRGRDAYNSPLHF. The CDR3 DNA reads as TGTGCCAGCAGGGGGAGGGACGCCTATAATTCACCCCTCCACTTT.

In its sample, this clonotype was seen once. This chain connects TRBV12-5 to TRBJ2-7; D call uncertain. The length of the CDR3 is 12 residues. V was pared by 8 bases and J by 1 base, with 9 bases between. Germline values: CDR1 LGHNT, CDR2 FRNRAP. CDR3 in DNA: TGTGCTAGTCGTGAAGGGTCCTACGAGCAGTACTTC. Residues: CASREGSYEQYF.

This clonotype was detected once. The J gene is TRBJ1-2, the V gene TRBV6-1; D gene ambiguous. In germline, CDR1 is MNHNS, CDR2 SASEGT. The V gene lost 9 bases and the J gene lost 4 bases, with 6 bases spanning the gap. The CDR3 covers 10 residues. DNA of the CDR3: TGTGCCAGTAAGAGCTATGGCTACACCTTC. Translating gives CASKSYGYTF.

This clonotype was found many times. The gene calls are TRBV5-1 and TRBJ2-5; 11 bases are shared with TRBD1. There are 15 residues in the CDR3. Germline assignment: CDR1 SGHRS and CDR2 YFSETQ. The trim removed 5 bases at V and 1 base at J, leaving 4 bases unmatched. The CDR3 region has the DNA TGCGCCAGCAGAAGTGGGACAGGGGGCCAAGAGACCCAGTACTTC. This codes for CASRSGTGGQETQYF.